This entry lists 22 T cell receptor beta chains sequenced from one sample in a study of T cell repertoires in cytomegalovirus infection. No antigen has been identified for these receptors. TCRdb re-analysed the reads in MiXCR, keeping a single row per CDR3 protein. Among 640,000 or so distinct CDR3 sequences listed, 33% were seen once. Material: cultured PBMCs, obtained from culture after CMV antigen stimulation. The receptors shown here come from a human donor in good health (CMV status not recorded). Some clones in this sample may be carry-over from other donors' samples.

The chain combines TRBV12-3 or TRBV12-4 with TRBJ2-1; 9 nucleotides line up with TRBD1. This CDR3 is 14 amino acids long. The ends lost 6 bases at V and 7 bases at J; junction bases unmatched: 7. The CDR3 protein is CASRPTGGSNEQFF. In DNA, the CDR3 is TGTGCCAGCAGGCCGACAGGGGGGTCGAATGAGCAGTTCTTC.

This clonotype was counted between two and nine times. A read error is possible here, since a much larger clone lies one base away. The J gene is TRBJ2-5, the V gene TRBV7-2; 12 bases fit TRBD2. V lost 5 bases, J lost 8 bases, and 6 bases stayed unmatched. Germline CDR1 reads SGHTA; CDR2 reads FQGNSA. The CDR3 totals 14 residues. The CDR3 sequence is CASSGTSGRDTQYF. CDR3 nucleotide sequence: TGTGCCAGCAGCGGGACTAGCGGGCGAGATACCCAGTACTTC.

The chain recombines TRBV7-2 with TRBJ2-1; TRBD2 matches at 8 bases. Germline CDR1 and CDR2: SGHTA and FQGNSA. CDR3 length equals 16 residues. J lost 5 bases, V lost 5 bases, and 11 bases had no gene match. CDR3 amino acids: CASSPTGGPQDNEQFF. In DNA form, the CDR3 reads TGTGCCAGCAGCCCCACGGGAGGGCCACAGGACAATGAGCAGTTCTTC.

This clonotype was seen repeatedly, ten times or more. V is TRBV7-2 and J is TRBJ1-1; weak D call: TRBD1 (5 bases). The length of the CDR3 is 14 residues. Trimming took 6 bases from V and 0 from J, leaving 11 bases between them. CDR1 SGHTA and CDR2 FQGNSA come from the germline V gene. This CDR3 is CASRRQIMNTEAFF. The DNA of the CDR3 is TGTGCCAGCAGGCGACAGATCATGAACACTGAAGCTTTCTTT.

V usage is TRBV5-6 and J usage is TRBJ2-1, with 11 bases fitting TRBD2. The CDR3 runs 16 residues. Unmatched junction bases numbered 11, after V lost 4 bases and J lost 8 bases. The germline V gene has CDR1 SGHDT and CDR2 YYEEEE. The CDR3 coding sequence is TGTGCCAGCAGCGTGCTTAGCGGGAGGGCCGTCGATGAGCAGTTCTTC. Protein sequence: CASSVLSGRAVDEQFF.

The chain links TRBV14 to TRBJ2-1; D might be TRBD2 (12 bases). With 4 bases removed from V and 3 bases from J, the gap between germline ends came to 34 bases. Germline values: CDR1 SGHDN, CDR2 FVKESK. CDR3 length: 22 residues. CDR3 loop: CASSRTGGHDGTSGRRYNEQFF. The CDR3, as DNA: TGTGCCAGCAGCCGGACAGGGGGCCATGATGGGACTAGCGGGCGTCGCTACAATGAGCAGTTCTTC.

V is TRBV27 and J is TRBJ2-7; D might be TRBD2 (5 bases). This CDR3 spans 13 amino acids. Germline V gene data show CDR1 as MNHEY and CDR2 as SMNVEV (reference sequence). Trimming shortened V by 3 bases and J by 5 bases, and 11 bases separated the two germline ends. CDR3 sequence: CASSLSSSNEQYF. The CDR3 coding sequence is TGTGCCAGCAGTTTGTCTAGCTCTAACGAGCAGTACTTC.

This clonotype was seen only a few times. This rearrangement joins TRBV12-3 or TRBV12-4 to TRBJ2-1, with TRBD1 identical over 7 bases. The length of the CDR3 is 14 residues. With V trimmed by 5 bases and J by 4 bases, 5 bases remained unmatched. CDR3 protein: CASSRLTGYNEQFF. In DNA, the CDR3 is TGTGCCAGCAGTCGATTGACAGGGTACAATGAGCAGTTCTTC.

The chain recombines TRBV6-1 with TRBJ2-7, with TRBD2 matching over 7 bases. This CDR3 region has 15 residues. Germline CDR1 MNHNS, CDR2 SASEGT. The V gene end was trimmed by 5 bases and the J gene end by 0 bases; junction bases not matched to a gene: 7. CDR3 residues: CASSYDGRSSYEQYF. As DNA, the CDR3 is TGTGCCAGCAGTTACGACGGGAGGAGCTCCTACGAGCAGTACTTC.

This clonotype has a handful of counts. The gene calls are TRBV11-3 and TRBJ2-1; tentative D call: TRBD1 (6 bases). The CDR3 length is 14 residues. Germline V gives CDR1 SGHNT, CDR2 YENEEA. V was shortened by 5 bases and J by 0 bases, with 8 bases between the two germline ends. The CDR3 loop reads CASSPGDSYNEQFF. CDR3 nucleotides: TGTGCCAGCAGCCCAGGGGACTCCTACAATGAGCAGTTCTTC.

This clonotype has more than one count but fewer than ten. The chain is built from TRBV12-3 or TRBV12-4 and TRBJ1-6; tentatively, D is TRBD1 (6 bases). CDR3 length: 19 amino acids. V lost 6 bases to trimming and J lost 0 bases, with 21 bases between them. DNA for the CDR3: TGTGCCAGCAGGGCCGCCACAGGGCTAGGGAGCTCCTATAATTCACCCCTCCACTTT. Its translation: CASRAATGLGSSYNSPLHF.

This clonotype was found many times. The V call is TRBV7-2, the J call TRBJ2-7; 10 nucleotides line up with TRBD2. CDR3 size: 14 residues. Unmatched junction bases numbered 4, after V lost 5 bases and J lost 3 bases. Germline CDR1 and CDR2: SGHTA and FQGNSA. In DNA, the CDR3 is TGTGCCAGCAGCCCAACTAGCGGGATCTACGAGCAGTACTTC. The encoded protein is CASSPTSGIYEQYF. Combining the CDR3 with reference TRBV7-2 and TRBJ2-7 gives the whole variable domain GAGVSQSPSNKVTEKGKDVELRCDPISGHTALYWYRQSLGQGLEFLIYFQGNSAPDKSGLPSDRFSAERTGGSVSTLTIQRTQQEDSAVYLCASSPTSGIYEQYFGPGTRLTVT.

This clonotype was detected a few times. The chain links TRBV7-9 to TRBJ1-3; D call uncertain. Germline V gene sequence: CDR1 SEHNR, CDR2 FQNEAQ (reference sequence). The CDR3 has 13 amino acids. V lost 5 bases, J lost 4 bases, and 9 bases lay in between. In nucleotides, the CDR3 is TGTGCCAGCAGCCGAATTCAAGGAAACACCATATATTTT. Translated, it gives CASSRIQGNTIYF. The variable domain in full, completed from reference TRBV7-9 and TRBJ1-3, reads DTGVSQNPRHKITKRGQNVTFRCDPISEHNRLYWYRQTLGQGPEFLTYFQNEAQLEKSRLLSDRFSAERPKGSFSTLEIQRTEQGDSAMYLCASSRIQGNTIYFGEGSWLTVV.

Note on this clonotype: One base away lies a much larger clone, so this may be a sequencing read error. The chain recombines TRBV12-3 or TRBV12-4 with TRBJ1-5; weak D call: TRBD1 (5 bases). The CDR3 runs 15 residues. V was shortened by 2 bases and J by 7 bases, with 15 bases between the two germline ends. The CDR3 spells CASSLSSGEWQPQHF. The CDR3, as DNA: TGTGCCAGCAGTTTATCTTCGGGGGAGTGGCAGCCCCAGCATTTT.

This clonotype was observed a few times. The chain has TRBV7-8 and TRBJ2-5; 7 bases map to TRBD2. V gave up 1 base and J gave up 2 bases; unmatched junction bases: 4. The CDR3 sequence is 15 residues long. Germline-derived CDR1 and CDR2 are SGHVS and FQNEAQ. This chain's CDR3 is CASSLGRGGQETQYF. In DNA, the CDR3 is TGTGCCAGCAGCTTAGGGAGGGGAGGGCAAGAGACCCAGTACTTC.

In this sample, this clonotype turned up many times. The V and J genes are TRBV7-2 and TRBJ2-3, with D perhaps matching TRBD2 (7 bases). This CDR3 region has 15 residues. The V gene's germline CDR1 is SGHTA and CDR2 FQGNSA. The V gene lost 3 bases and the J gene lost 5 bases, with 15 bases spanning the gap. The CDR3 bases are TGTGCCAGCAGCTTGCGGGGGCAAGGTGTAGATACGCAGTATTTT. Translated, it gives CASSLRGQGVDTQYF.

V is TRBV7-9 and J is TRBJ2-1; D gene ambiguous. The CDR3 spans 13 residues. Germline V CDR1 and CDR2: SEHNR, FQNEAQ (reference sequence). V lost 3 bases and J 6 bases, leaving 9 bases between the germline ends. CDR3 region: CASSFDRANEQFF. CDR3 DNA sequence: TGTGCCAGCAGCTTCGACCGCGCCAATGAGCAGTTCTTC.

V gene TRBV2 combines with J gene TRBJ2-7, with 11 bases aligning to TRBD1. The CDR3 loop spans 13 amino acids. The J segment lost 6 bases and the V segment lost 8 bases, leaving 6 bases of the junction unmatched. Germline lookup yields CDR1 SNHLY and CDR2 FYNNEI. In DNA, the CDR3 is TGTGCCAGCTATACCGGGACAGGGGGCGAGCAGTACTTC. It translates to CASYTGTGGEQYF.

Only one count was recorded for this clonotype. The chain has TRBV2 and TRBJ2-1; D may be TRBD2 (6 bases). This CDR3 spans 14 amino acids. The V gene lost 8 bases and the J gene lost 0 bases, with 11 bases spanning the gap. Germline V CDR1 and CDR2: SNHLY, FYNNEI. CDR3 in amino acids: CASLSGSSYNEQFF. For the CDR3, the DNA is TGTGCCAGCCTTAGCGGAAGCTCCTACAATGAGCAGTTCTTC.

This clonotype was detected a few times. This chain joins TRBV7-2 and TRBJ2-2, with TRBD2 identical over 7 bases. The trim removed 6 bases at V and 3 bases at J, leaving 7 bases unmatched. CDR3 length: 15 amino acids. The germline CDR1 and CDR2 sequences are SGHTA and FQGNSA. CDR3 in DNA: TGTGCCAGCAGTCCAGGACTAGGGGACACCGGGGAGCTGTTTTTT. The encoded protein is CASSPGLGDTGELFF.

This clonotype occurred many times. The CDR3 sequence is CAIGTAYQETQYF. The CDR3 DNA is TGTGCCATCGGGACAGCTTACCAAGAGACCCAGTACTTC. The chain couples TRBV12-3 or TRBV12-4 to TRBJ2-5; TRBD1 aligns across 7 bases. The trim removed 10 bases at V and 0 bases at J, leaving 5 bases unmatched. The CDR3 totals 13 residues.

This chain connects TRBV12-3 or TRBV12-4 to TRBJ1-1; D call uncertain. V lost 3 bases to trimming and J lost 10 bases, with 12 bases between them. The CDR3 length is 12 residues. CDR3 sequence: CASSFTGEAAFF. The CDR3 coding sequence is TGTGCCAGCAGTTTTACTGGGGAGGCAGCTTTCTTT.